A single sample is the source of the 20 T cell receptor beta chains below, sequenced in a study of cytomegalovirus exposure and HLA in healthy donors. The PCR was carried out with 60 Vbeta primers and 13 Jbeta primers. Data came from immunoSEQ multiplex PCR; TCRdb stores just in-frame clones and leaves some out. This table has tens of thousands of clones, about 84% appearing once. The sequenced sample was PBMCs. These receptors were obtained from a man between 45 and 60 years old in good health and CMV-seronegative.

The V and J genes are TRBV5-5 and TRBJ2-1; 10 nucleotides match TRBD1. The CDR3 is 16 amino acids. With V trimmed by 4 bases and J by 4 bases, 8 bases remained unmatched. Germline CDR1 is SGHKS and CDR2 is YYEKEE (reference sequence). The CDR3 nucleotides are TGTGCCAGCAGCGTGCCGACAGGGGGCGCGTACAATGAGCAGTTCTTC. As protein: CASSVPTGGAYNEQFF. The variable domain in full, with the rest retrieved from reference TRBV5-5 and TRBJ2-1, is DAGVTQSPTHLIKTRGQQVTLRCSPISGHKSVSWYQQVLGQGPQFIFQYYEKEERGRGNFPDRFSARQFPNYSSELNVNALLLGDSALYLCASSVPTGGAYNEQFFGPGTRLTVL.

The chain recombines TRBV28 with TRBJ2-5; weak D call: TRBD2 (5 bases). Germline assignment: CDR1 MDHEN and CDR2 SYDVKM. The CDR3 consists of 13 residues. Trimming left V 7 bases short and J 0 bases short, with 9 bases between. The CDR3 here is CASNGVNQETQYF. CDR3 nucleotide sequence: TGTGCCAGCAACGGGGTGAACCAAGAGACCCAGTACTTC.

This sequence joins TRBV5-1 and TRBJ1-4, with TRBD1 matching over 8 bases. Germline trimming cut 4 bases from V and 3 bases from J; bases unmatched to any gene: 5. The CDR3 consists of 15 residues. Germline V gene lookup returns CDR1 SGHRS and CDR2 YFSETQ. Here the CDR3 reads CASSVRQGSNEKLFF. CDR3 sequence (DNA): TGCGCCAGCAGCGTCCGACAGGGGTCTAATGAAAAACTGTTTTTT.

The genes are TRBV9 and TRBJ2-7; no clear D. Germline V gene sequence: CDR1 SGDLS, CDR2 YYNGEE. V was trimmed by 2 bases and J by 3 bases, leaving 9 bases between them. The CDR3 is made up of 13 amino acids. The CDR3 reads CASSVDTDYEQYF. CDR3 bases: TGTGCCAGCAGCGTCGACACCGACTACGAGCAGTACTTC.

V and J are TRBV19 and TRBJ2-7; TRBD1 matches 10 bases. Germline CDR1 is LNHDA and CDR2 is SQIVND (reference sequence). The junction had 9 bases not matched to a gene; V was cut back by 5 bases and J by 5 bases. The CDR3 is 15 amino acids. As DNA, the CDR3 is TGTGCCAGTAGTTCACCCGGGACAGGGGTCAACGAGCAGTACTTC. This sequence encodes CASSSPGTGVNEQYF.

The rearrangement joins TRBV11-3 to TRBJ2-3, with D perhaps TRBD1 (6 bases). Germline V gene sequence: CDR1 SGHNT, CDR2 YENEEA. The CDR3 length is 14 residues. V gave up 5 bases and J gave up 3 bases, with 12 bases separating them. CDR3: CASSLGQHTDTQYF. The CDR3 DNA sequence: TGTGCCAGCAGCCTTGGACAGCATACAGATACGCAGTATTTT. Full variable domain (rest looked up from reference TRBV11-3 and TRBJ2-3): EAGVVQSPRYKIIEKKQPVAFWCNPISGHNTLYWYLQNLGQGPELLIRYENEEAVDDSQLPKDRFSAERLKGVDSTLKIQPAELGDSAVYLCASSLGQHTDTQYFGPGTRLTVL.

The V call is TRBV28, the J call TRBJ2-7, with 8 nucleotides matching TRBD2. Germline V gene lookup returns CDR1 MDHEN and CDR2 SYDVKM. CDR3 length: 14 amino acids. J was trimmed by 5 bases and V by 3 bases; bases with no gene match: 6. CDR3 amino acids: CASSFAGGPHEQYF. CDR3 sequence (DNA): TGTGCCAGCAGTTTCGCGGGAGGCCCCCACGAGCAGTACTTC.

The chain has TRBV25-1 and TRBJ2-5; D remains ambiguous. Trimming took 6 bases from V and 5 from J, leaving 13 bases between them. This CDR3 is 13 amino acids long. CDR1 MGHDK and CDR2 SYGVNS come from the germline V gene. The CDR3: CASRMSNLETQYF. As DNA, the CDR3 is TGTGCCAGCAGAATGAGCAACTTGGAGACCCAGTACTTC.

This clone was seen once. The chain has TRBV25-1 and TRBJ2-2; 10 bases map to TRBD2. The CDR3 is 16 amino acids. CDR1 MGHDK and CDR2 SYGVNS come from the germline V gene. V trimming: 4 bases; J trimming: 2 bases; junction bases outside the gene matches: 4. The CDR3 sequence: CASSGWTSGNTGELFF. The CDR3 bases are TGTGCCAGCAGTGGCTGGACTAGCGGTAACACCGGGGAGCTGTTTTTT.

The V call is TRBV19, the J call TRBJ2-3; 7 bases agree with TRBD2. The J segment lost 2 bases and the V segment lost 6 bases, leaving 11 bases of the junction unmatched. The CDR3 extends over 16 amino acids. Germline assignment: CDR1 LNHDA and CDR2 SQIVND (reference sequence). The CDR3 DNA sequence: TGTGCCAGTAGGCCTCCGCGGGCGGGGGTCACAGATACGCAGTATTTT. Translating it yields CASRPPRAGVTDTQYF.

This clone was found once. The V gene is TRBV12-1, the J gene TRBJ2-7; TRBD2, as called in the table, went unchecked against the DNA. TRBV12-1 has pseudogene status. CDR3 length equals 17 residues. This chain's CDR3 is CASSRMAITGSSYEQYF. DNA for the CDR3: TGTGCCAGCAGCCGCATGGCAATCACGGGGAGCTCCTACGAGCAGTACTTC.

J is TRBJ1-6 and V is TRBV7-9, with TRBD1 matching 8 bases. The CDR3 runs 18 residues. Germline trimming cut 2 bases from V and 8 bases from J; bases unmatched to any gene: 14. Germline CDR1 SEHNR, CDR2 FQNEAQ (reference sequence). CDR3: CASSLIPSGDRYHSPLHF. CDR3 sequence (DNA): TGTGCCAGCAGCTTAATTCCCTCCGGGGACAGGTATCATTCACCCCTCCACTTT. The full variable domain, rest sourced from reference TRBV7-9 and TRBJ1-6, is DTGVSQNPRHKITKRGQNVTFRCDPISEHNRLYWYRQTLGQGPEFLTYFQNEAQLEKSRLLSDRFSAERPKGSFSTLEIQRTEQGDSAMYLCASSLIPSGDRYHSPLHFGNGTRLTVT.

This rearrangement joins TRBV28 to TRBJ1-2; TRBD1 matches at 8 bases. This CDR3 has 14 residues. Looked up from germline, CDR1 is MDHEN and CDR2 is SYDVKM. After removal of 5 bases from V and 1 base from J, the junction contained 3 bases not matched to a gene. CDR3: CASSEQGGNYGYTF. The CDR3 nucleotides read TGTGCCAGCAGTGAACAGGGGGGTAACTATGGCTACACCTTC.

The chain carries TRBV11-1 and TRBJ1-4, with D tentatively TRBD1 (6 bases). The CDR3 is made up of 13 amino acids. Germline CDR1 reads SGHAT; CDR2 reads FQDESV (reference sequence). The V end lost 3 bases, the J end lost 8 bases, and 10 bases lay between the germline ends. CDR3 sequence: CASSFTGSEKLFF. CDR3 in DNA: TGTGCCAGCAGCTTTACAGGGAGCGAAAAACTGTTTTTT.

The V gene is TRBV27, the J gene TRBJ1-2, with D possibly being TRBD1 (5 bases). V dropped 2 bases and J dropped 9 bases, with 22 bases sitting between them. The CDR3 covers 16 residues. CDR1 and CDR2 from the germline V gene are MNHEY and SMNVEV (reference sequence). The DNA of the CDR3 is TGTGCCAGCAGTTTAGGGATGGGGGGAGGGGTTGTAAGCTACACCTTC. It encodes CASSLGMGGGVVSYTF.

The chain employs TRBV10-1 and TRBJ1-5, with a tentative D call TRBD1 (5 bases). CDR3 size: 15 residues. Germline V gene lookup returns CDR1 WNHNN and CDR2 SYGVQD (reference sequence). The V and J ends lost 7 bases and 0 bases respectively, with 13 bases between them. In DNA, the CDR3 is TGCGCCAGCAACACAGTCAGGGCTAGCAATCAGCCCCAGCATTTT. Translating gives CASNTVRASNQPQHF.

The V gene is TRBV28, the J gene TRBJ1-2; no reliable D call. The ends were cut back, 5 bases at V and 8 bases at J, with 9 bases in the middle. The CDR3 is made up of 11 amino acids. Looked up from germline, CDR1 is MDHEN and CDR2 is SYDVKM. CDR3 nucleotides: TGTGCCAGCAGTGTCTCGGTGGGCTACACCTTC. This codes for CASSVSVGYTF.

This chain joins TRBV7-9 and TRBJ1-1; D is possibly TRBD1 (6 bases). The V gene lost 1 base and the J gene lost 11 bases, with 11 bases spanning the gap. The CDR3 sequence is 12 residues long. Germline-derived CDR1 and CDR2 are SEHNR and FQNEAQ (reference sequence). CDR3 sequence reads: CASSLVLGGAFF. The CDR3 region has the DNA TGTGCCAGCAGCTTAGTATTAGGGGGTGCTTTCTTT.

In this sample, this clone turned up a few times. V is TRBV6-5 and J is TRBJ1-1; D might be TRBD1 (6 bases). V dropped 1 base and J dropped 1 base, with 13 bases sitting between them. The length of the CDR3 is 16 residues. CDR1 MNHEY and CDR2 SVGAGI come from the germline V gene. CDR3 protein: CASSYFSGVGNTEAFF. The CDR3 bases are TGTGCCAGCAGTTACTTTTCAGGGGTTGGGAACACTGAAGCTTTCTTT.

The V and J genes are TRBV6-1 and TRBJ1-1; tentative D call: TRBD1 (6 bases). CDR1 MNHNS and CDR2 SASEGT come from the germline V gene. The CDR3 spans 13 residues. V was clipped by 7 bases and J by 3 bases, with 12 bases between them. The chain's CDR3 is CASNRNRDTEAFF. The CDR3 nucleotides are TGTGCCAGCAATCGAAACAGGGACACTGAAGCTTTCTTT.